This entry is about one TCR beta chain. The antigen is undetermined. TCRdb reprocessed the PCR reads with MiXCR, giving one entry per CDR3 protein. The sample shows 20,000 to 25,000 distinct CDR3 sequences, 50% to 70% of them seen only once. Germline CDR1 reads MNHEY; CDR2 reads SMNVEV (reference sequence). Losses at the gene ends were 2 bases for V and 3 bases for J; bases not matched to a gene: 0. This CDR3 is 13 amino acids long. Spanning March to December 2020, the positive PCR dates came before US Alpha, Beta and Delta variants. This sample stems from a study of vaccination and CD4 T cells after COVID-19. Overall study results and limits: A nonsignificant rise from roughly 22 to 38 was seen in the median number of SARS-CoV-2-reactive clonotypes. Convalescent patients saw a median about 85% of their reactive clones show up only after vaccination.

The sample was CD4+ T cells from blood, taken before SARS-CoV-2 vaccination. The TCR was taken from a human donor who had recovered from COVID-19. This chain uses TRBV27 with TRBJ2-7, with TRBD2 matching 8 bases. The chain's CDR3 is CASSLLAGYEQYF. CDR3 coding DNA: TGTGCCAGCAGTTTACTAGCGGGCTACGAGCAGTACTTC.